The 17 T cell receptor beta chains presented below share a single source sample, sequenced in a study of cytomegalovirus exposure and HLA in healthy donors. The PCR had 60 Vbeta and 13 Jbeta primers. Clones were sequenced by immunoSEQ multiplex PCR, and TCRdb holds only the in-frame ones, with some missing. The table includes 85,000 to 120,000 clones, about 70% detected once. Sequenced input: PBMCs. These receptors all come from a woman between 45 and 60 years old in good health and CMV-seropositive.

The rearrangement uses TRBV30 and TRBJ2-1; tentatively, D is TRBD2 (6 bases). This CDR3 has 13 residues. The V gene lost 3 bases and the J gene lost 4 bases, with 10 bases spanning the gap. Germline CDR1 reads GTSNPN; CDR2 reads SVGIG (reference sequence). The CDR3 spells CAWSLGGYNEQFF. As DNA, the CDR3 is TGTGCCTGGAGCCTTGGAGGGTACAATGAGCAGTTCTTC. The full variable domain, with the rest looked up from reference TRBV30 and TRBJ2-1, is SQTIHQWPATLVQPVGSPLSLECTVEGTSNPNLYWYRQAAGRGLQLLFYSVGIGQISSEVPQNLSASRPQDRQFILSSKKLLLSDSGFYLCAWSLGGYNEQFFGPGTRLTVL.

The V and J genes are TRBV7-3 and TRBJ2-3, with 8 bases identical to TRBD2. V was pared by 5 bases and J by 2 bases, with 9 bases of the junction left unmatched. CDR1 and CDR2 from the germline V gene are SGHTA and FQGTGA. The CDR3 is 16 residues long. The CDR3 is CASSPRGGTTTDTQYF. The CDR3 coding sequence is TGTGCCAGCAGCCCCCGGGGGGGGACCACCACAGATACGCAGTATTTT. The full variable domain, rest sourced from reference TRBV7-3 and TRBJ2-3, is GAGVSQTPSNKVTEKGKYVELRCDPISGHTALYWYRQSLGQGPEFLIYFQGTGAADDSGLPNDRFFAVRPEGSVSTLKIQRTERGDSAVYLCASSPRGGTTTDTQYFGPGTRLTVL.

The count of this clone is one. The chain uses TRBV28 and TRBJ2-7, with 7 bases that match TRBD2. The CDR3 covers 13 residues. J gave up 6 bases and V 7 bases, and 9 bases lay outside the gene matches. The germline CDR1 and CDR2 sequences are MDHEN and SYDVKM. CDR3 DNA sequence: TGTGCCAGCACGAGCGGGGAACTGGGCGAGCAGTACTTC. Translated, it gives CASTSGELGEQYF. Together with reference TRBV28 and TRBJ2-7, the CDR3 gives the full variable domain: DVKVTQSSRYLVKRTGEKVFLECVQDMDHENMFWYRQDPGLGLRLIYFSYDVKMKEKGDIPEGYSVSREKKERFSLILESASTNQTSMYLCASTSGELGEQYFGPGTRLTVT.

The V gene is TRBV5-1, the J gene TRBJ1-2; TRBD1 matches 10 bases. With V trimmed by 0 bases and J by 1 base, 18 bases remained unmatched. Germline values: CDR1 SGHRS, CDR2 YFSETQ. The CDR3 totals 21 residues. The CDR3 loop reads CASSLVIEFTDRGKSNYGYTF. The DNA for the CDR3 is TGCGCCAGCAGCTTGGTTATTGAATTCACGGACAGGGGGAAAAGTAACTATGGCTACACCTTC.

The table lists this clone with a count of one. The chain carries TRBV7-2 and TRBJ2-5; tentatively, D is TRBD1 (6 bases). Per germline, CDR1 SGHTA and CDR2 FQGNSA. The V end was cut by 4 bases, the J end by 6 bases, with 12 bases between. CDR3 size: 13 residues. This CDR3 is CASSSWGQQTQYF. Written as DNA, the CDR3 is TGTGCCAGCAGCTCATGGGGGCAGCAGACCCAGTACTTC.

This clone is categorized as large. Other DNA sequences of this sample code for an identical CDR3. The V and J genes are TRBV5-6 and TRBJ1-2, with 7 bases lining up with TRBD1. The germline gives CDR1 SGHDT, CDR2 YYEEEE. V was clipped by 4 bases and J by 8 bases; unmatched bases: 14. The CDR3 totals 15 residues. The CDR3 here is CASSSRTGVGTGYTF. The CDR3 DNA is TGTGCCAGCAGCAGCAGAACAGGGGTCGGGACCGGCTACACCTTC.

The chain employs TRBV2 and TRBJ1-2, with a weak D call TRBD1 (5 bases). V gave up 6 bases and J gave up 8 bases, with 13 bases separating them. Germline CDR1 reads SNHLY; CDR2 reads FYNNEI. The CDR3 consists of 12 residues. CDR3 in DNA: TGTGCCAGCAGGGTAACCGACAGCGGCTACACCTTC. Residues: CASRVTDSGYTF.

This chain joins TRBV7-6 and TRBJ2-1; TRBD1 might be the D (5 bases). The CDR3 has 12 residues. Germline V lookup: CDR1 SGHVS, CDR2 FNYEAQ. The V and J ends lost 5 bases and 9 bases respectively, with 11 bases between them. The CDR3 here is CASSQGIPEQFF. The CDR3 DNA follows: TGTGCCAGCAGCCAGGGAATTCCTGAGCAGTTCTTC. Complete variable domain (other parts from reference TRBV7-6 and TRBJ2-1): GAGVSQSPRYKVTKRGQDVALRCDPISGHVSLYWYRQALGQGPEFLTYFNYEAQQDKSGLPNDRFSAERPEGSISTLTIQRTEQRDSAMYRCASSQGIPEQFFGPGTRLTVL.

CDR3 nucleotide sequence: TGTGCCAGCAGTTACTCCGGGACACCCGAGCAGTACTTC. It specifies CASSYSGTPEQYF. The chain couples TRBV6-6 to TRBJ2-7, with D tentatively TRBD1 (6 bases). Germline lookup yields CDR1 MNHNY and CDR2 SVGAGI (reference sequence). Trimming cost V 0 bases and J 6 bases, with 9 bases left between them. The CDR3 spans 13 residues.

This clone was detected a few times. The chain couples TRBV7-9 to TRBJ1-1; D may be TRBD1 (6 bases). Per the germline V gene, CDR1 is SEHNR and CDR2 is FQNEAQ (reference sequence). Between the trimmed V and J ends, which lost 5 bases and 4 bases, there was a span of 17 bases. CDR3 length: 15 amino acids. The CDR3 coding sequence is TGTGCCAGCAGCCCCGTTCAGGGGCCTGGCACTGAAGCTTTCTTT. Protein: CASSPVQGPGTEAFF.

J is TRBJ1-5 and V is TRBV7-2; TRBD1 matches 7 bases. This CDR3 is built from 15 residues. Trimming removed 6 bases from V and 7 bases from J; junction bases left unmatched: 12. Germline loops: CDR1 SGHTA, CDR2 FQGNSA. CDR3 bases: TGTGCCAGCAGTCCCCAAACAGGGGTTCTGCAGCCCCAGCATTTT. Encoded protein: CASSPQTGVLQPQHF.

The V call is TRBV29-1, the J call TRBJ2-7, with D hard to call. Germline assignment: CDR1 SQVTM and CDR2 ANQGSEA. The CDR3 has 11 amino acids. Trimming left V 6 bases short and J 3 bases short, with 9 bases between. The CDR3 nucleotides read TGCAGCGTGGCTGGAGTCTACGAGCAGTACTTC. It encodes CSVAGVYEQYF.

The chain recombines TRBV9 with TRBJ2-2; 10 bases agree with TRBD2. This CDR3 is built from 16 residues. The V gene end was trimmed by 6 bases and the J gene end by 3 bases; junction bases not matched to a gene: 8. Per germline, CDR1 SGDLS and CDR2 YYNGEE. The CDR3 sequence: CASTPAGGPYTGELFF. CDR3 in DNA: TGTGCCAGCACCCCAGCGGGGGGGCCGTACACCGGGGAGCTGTTTTTT.

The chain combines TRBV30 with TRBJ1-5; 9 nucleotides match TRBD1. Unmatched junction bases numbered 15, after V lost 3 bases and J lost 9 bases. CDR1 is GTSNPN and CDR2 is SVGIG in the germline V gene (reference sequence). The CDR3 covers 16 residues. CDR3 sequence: CAWSSPGTGPGWPQHF. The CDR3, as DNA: TGTGCCTGGAGCTCACCCGGGACAGGGCCTGGTTGGCCCCAGCATTTT. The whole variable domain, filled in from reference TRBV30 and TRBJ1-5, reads SQTIHQWPATLVQPVGSPLSLECTVEGTSNPNLYWYRQAAGRGLQLLFYSVGIGQISSEVPQNLSASRPQDRQFILSSKKLLLSDSGFYLCAWSSPGTGPGWPQHFGDGTRLSIL.

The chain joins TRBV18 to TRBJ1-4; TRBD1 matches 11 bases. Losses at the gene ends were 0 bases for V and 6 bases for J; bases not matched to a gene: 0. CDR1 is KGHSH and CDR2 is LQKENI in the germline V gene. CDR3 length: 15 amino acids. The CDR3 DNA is TGTGCCAGCTCACCACCGGACAGGGGGCATGAAAAACTGTTTTTT. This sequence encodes CASSPPDRGHEKLFF.

DNA for the CDR3: TGTGCCTTACGACAGGGCCCTGGAAACACCATATATTTT. Its protein is CALRQGPGNTIYF. V and J are TRBV30 and TRBJ1-3, with 7 nucleotides matching TRBD1. This CDR3 spans 13 amino acids. Trimming cost V 7 bases and J 2 bases; bases outside gene matches: 5. Germline CDR1 and CDR2: GTSNPN and SVGIG (reference sequence).

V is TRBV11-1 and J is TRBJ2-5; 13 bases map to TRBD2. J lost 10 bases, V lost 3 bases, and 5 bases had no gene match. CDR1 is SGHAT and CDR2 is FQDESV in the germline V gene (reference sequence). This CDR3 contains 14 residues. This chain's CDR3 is CASSLTSGGSYQYF. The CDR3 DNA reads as TGTGCCAGCAGCTTGACTAGCGGGGGGTCGTACCAGTACTTC.